Described below is a single TCR beta chain sequence and its context. The repertoire was sequenced with immunoSEQ multiplex PCR; TCRdb's copy has only in-frame clones and lacks some. The table shows about 130,000 clones, with more than 80% occurring only once. This sample stems from a study of blood T cell repertoires in COVID-19. The CDR3 loop spans 17 amino acids. Germline V gene sequence: CDR1 MDHEN, CDR2 SYDVKM. Losses at the gene ends were 3 bases for V and 6 bases for J; bases not matched to a gene: 11. Enrolled during active infection, Seattle patients were then followed longitudinally. The sequence was obtained from a woman older than 75 with COVID-19, enrolled during active disease. This chain connects TRBV28 to TRBJ1-6, with TRBD1 matching 7 bases. Sequenced sample: peripheral blood. CDR3 sequence: CASSLSRGGGGNSPLHF. The CDR3 nucleotides read TGTGCCAGCAGTTTGAGTCGAGGGGGCGGAGGTAATTCACCCCTCCACTTT.